The 23 T cell receptor beta chains given below trace back to one sample, sequenced in a study of T cell responses to AZD1222 COVID-19 vaccine. Clones were read by immunoSEQ multiplex PCR, and TCRdb kept only the in-frame ones, dropping some. In the table there are about 110,000 clones, about nine tenths of which are singletons. Sample: peripheral blood, taken on day 0 of AZD1222 vaccination. The receptors shown here come from an adult in good health.

This clone was found a few times. The chain carries TRBV12-5 and TRBJ1-5; 7 bases line up with TRBD1. The CDR3 loop spans 16 amino acids. CDR1 LGHNT and CDR2 FRNRAP come from the germline V gene. V dropped 4 bases and J dropped 0; count of bases not matched to a gene: 6. CDR3 sequence reads: CASGSPGQLSNQPQHF. CDR3 in DNA: TGTGCTAGTGGTTCCCCGGGACAGCTTAGCAATCAGCCCCAGCATTTT.

The V and J genes are TRBV7-9 and TRBJ1-1; D possibly corresponds to TRBD1 (5 bases). The CDR3 has 14 amino acids. Germline lookup yields CDR1 SEHNR and CDR2 FQNEAQ (reference sequence). Trimming shortened V by 2 bases and J by 0 bases, and 7 bases separated the two germline ends. For the CDR3, the DNA is TGTGCCAGCAGCTTAAGGGGATTGAACACTGAAGCTTTCTTT. As protein: CASSLRGLNTEAFF.

This clone appeared a single time. The V call is TRBV27, the J call TRBJ2-7, with 10 bases lining up with TRBD2. The CDR3 is made up of 14 amino acids. Per the germline V gene, CDR1 is MNHEY and CDR2 is SMNVEV (reference sequence). V lost 5 bases, J lost 4 bases, and 5 bases stayed unmatched. Here the CDR3 reads CASSGLAVGYEQYF. The CDR3, as DNA: TGTGCCAGCAGTGGACTAGCGGTAGGATACGAGCAGTACTTC.

The J gene is TRBJ1-6, the V gene TRBV21-1. TRBV21-1 is tagged as a pseudogene. This CDR3 is built from 17 residues. The CDR3, as DNA: TGTGCCAGCAGCCTCAGGGAGGGGGTGAACGTCAATTCACCCCTCCACTTT. This gives the protein CASSLREGVNVNSPLHF.

The rearrangement uses TRBV6-2 or TRBV6-3 and TRBJ2-1, with 8 bases aligning to TRBD1. Germline V lookup: CDR1 MNHEY, CDR2 SVGEGT. V shed 5 bases, J shed 15 bases, and the junction held 15 bases outside the gene matches. The length of the CDR3 is 14 residues. The CDR3 bases are TGTGCCAGCAGTGGGGGGACAGGCGGAGTAAGAGGGTTCTTC. Its translation: CASSGGTGGVRGFF.

The genes are TRBV5-1 and TRBJ2-5; the match to TRBD1 covers 7 bases. The CDR3 spans 15 residues. Germline CDR1 reads SGHRS; CDR2 reads YFSETQ. With 0 bases clipped from V and 2 bases from J, the junction kept 4 bases outside the gene matches. CDR3 sequence reads: CASSLDRGTQETQYF. CDR3 nucleotide sequence: TGCGCCAGCAGCTTGGACAGGGGCACTCAAGAGACCCAGTACTTC.

The chain joins TRBV7-9 to TRBJ1-2; D not certain. Looked up from germline, CDR1 is SEHNR and CDR2 is FQNEAQ (reference sequence). V lost 1 base and J lost 7, with 13 bases in between. This CDR3 contains 14 residues. In nucleotides, the CDR3 is TGTGCCAGCAGCTTAGACTCAGGTATAGGTGGCTACACCTTC. Translation gives CASSLDSGIGGYTF.

Only one count was recorded for this clone. The rearrangement links TRBV6-4 to TRBJ2-1, with 14 positions matching TRBD2. The ends lost 4 bases at V and 8 bases at J; junction bases unmatched: 7. CDR1 and CDR2 from the germline V gene are MRHNA and SNTAGT. The length of the CDR3 is 16 residues. For the CDR3, the DNA is TGTGCCAGCAGTGCCGGGACTAGCGGGAGAGTCCATGAGCAGTTCTTC. Translated: CASSAGTSGRVHEQFF.

This clone was counted a few times. The J gene is TRBJ1-1, the V gene TRBV28, with TRBD1 as a possible D gene (6 bases). Germline CDR1 and CDR2: MDHEN and SYDVKM. Trimming removed 6 bases at V and 4 bases at J, with 18 bases between. This CDR3 is 15 amino acids long. The CDR3 coding sequence is TGTGCCAGCAGCACCGGGGGGGCGCGAGCCACTGAAGCTTTCTTT. It yields the protein CASSTGGARATEAFF.

In its sample, this clone was seen a few times. The CDR3 bases are TGTGCCAGCAGCCTTGAGGACGTAAGTCGGCTAGACGAGCAGTACTTC. It is translated as CASSLEDVSRLDEQYF. The V and J genes are TRBV7-2 and TRBJ2-7; D remains unclear. Deletions cut 5 bases from V and 5 bases from J, with 22 bases between. Per the germline V gene, CDR1 is SGHTA and CDR2 is FQGNSA. The CDR3 runs to 16 residues. Based on the CDR3 plus reference TRBV7-2 and TRBJ2-7, the full variable domain is GAGVSQSPSNKVTEKGKDVELRCDPISGHTALYWYRQSLGQGLEFLIYFQGNSAPDKSGLPSDRFSAERTGGSVSTLTIQRTQQEDSAVYLCASSLEDVSRLDEQYFGPGTRLTVT.

This clone was recorded a few times. V usage is TRBV5-1 and J usage is TRBJ2-7; D unclear. CDR1 is SGHRS and CDR2 is YFSETQ in the germline V gene. Trimming left V 0 bases short and J 3 bases short, with 4 bases between. The CDR3 runs 12 residues. This CDR3 is CASSLGGYEQYF. The DNA for the CDR3 is TGCGCCAGCAGCTTGGGGGGCTACGAGCAGTACTTC.

This chain uses TRBV3-1 (or the pseudogene TRBV3-2) with TRBJ1-5; D gene ambiguous. The CDR3 has 12 amino acids. V dropped 4 bases and J dropped 9 bases, with 10 bases sitting between them. The germline V gene encodes CDR1 LGHDT and CDR2 YNNKEL (reference sequence). For the CDR3, the DNA is TGTGCCAGCAGCCGTAGGGAAGGGCCCCAGCATTTT. Encoded protein: CASSRREGPQHF.

The chain joins TRBV7-9 to TRBJ1-2, with 8 bases that match TRBD1. Germline assignment: CDR1 SEHNR and CDR2 FQNEAQ (reference sequence). CDR3 size: 14 residues. V lost 5 bases and J lost 5; bases outside the gene matches: 7. The CDR3 DNA reads TGTGCCAGCAGCCCAGGGACAGGAAAATATGGCTACACCTTC. Protein: CASSPGTGKYGYTF.

The chain combines TRBV15 with TRBJ1-1; D remains ambiguous. Germline lookup yields CDR1 LNHNV and CDR2 YYDKDF (reference sequence). The CDR3 loop spans 16 amino acids. V shed 3 bases and J shed 3 bases, with 17 bases lying between them. The CDR3 DNA sequence: TGTGCCACCAGCAGCGGACCTATTGGATCGGACACTGAAGCTTTCTTT. It encodes CATSSGPIGSDTEAFF. Based on the CDR3 plus reference TRBV15 and TRBJ1-1, the full variable domain is DAMVIQNPRYQVTQFGKPVTLSCSQTLNHNVMYWYQQKSSQAPKLLFHYYDKDFNNEADTPDNFQSRRPNTSFCFLDIRSPGLGDTAMYLCATSSGPIGSDTEAFFGQGTRLTVV.

The rearrangement links TRBV29-1 to TRBJ2-2; perhaps TRBD2 as D (6 bases). CDR3 length: 16 amino acids. Germline values: CDR1 SQVTM, CDR2 ANQGSEA. Trimming removed 0 bases at V and 3 bases at J, with 14 bases between. The CDR3 DNA follows: TGCAGCGTTGAAGATCCAGGGCGGGGAGACACCGGGGAGCTGTTTTTT. This sequence encodes CSVEDPGRGDTGELFF.

CDR3 sequence: CASSAGGWNTEAFF. The CDR3, as DNA: TGTGCCAGCAGCGCCGGAGGGTGGAACACTGAAGCTTTCTTT. The gene calls are TRBV7-9 and TRBJ1-1; D is unresolved. The CDR3 spans 14 residues. Trimming pared 5 bases from V and 1 base from J, leaving 11 bases between. CDR1 and CDR2 from the germline V gene are SEHNR and FQNEAQ (reference sequence).

This chain links TRBV7-3 with TRBJ2-3, with a tentative D call TRBD2 (6 bases). Germline lookup yields CDR1 SGHTA and CDR2 FQGTGA. V was cut by 3 bases and J by 0 bases, with 7 bases left in between. The CDR3 has 14 residues. The CDR3 DNA is TGTGCCAGCAGCTTCGGGACTAGCACAGATACGCAGTATTTT. Encoded protein: CASSFGTSTDTQYF.

This clone occurred a few times. The chain's CDR3 is CASRAEHDEQYF. The CDR3 coding sequence is TGTGCCTCCCGGGCCGAACACGACGAGCAGTACTTC. The V call is TRBV2, the J call TRBJ2-7; D not certain. Germline loops: CDR1 SNHLY, CDR2 FYNNEI. CDR3 length equals 12 residues. Trimming cost V 11 bases and J 5 bases, with 16 bases left between them.

This rearrangement joins TRBV3-1 (or the pseudogene TRBV3-2) to TRBJ2-1; 14 bases match TRBD2. The germline gives CDR1 LGHDT, CDR2 YNNKEL (reference sequence). The CDR3 has 15 residues. The J segment lost 10 bases and the V segment lost 4 bases, leaving 6 bases of the junction unmatched. In DNA, the CDR3 is TGTGCCAGCAGCCTCGGGACTAGCGGGGGTGAAGAGCAGTTCTTC. As protein: CASSLGTSGGEEQFF.

V usage is TRBV7-9 and J usage is TRBJ2-7, with TRBD1 matching over 11 bases. The length of the CDR3 is 15 residues. Trimming at V came to 2 bases and at J to 5 bases, leaving 5 bases not matched to a gene. Germline CDR1 reads SEHNR; CDR2 reads FQNEAQ (reference sequence). The CDR3 reads CASSLRGTGGNEQYF. CDR3 nucleotides: TGTGCCAGCAGCTTACGGGGGACAGGGGGTAACGAGCAGTACTTC.

The chain links TRBV6-6 to TRBJ1-5; maybe TRBD1 (6 bases). Germline V gene sequence: CDR1 MNHNY, CDR2 SVGAGI (reference sequence). Trimming stripped 5 bases from V and 0 bases from J, with 11 bases between. The CDR3 covers 15 residues. The CDR3 bases are TGTGCCAGCAGTAAATACAGGGTTAGCAATCAGCCCCAGCATTTT. Amino acid sequence: CASSKYRVSNQPQHF.

This clone was found a few times. This sequence joins TRBV7-2 and TRBJ2-5, with D unclear. Germline CDR1 SGHTA, CDR2 FQGNSA. V was cut by 4 bases and J by 2 bases, with 5 bases left in between. This CDR3 has 12 amino acids. In DNA form, the CDR3 reads TGTGCCAGCAGCTGGACGCAAGAGACCCAGTACTTC. Translating gives CASSWTQETQYF.

The V and J genes are TRBV19 and TRBJ1-2; 11 bases map to TRBD1. V shed 5 bases, J shed 4 bases, and the junction held 3 bases outside the gene matches. The CDR3 spans 14 residues. CDR1 is LNHDA, CDR2 SQIVND, per germline (reference sequence). The CDR3 sequence: CASSPGTGGYGYTF. The CDR3 region has the DNA TGTGCCAGTAGTCCCGGGACAGGGGGCTATGGCTACACCTTC.